This T cell receptor beta chain was sequenced for a study of OX40 agonist ivuxolimab in advanced cancers. Some background on the complete study: Ivuxolimab was a fully human IgG2 agonistic monoclonal antibody targeting the costimulatory receptor OX40 (CD134). Prior anti-PD-1, anti-PD-L1 or anti-CTLA-4 therapy was permitted, and approximately 39% of dose-escalation patients had received checkpoint inhibitors. The paper describes the monotherapy dose-escalation part (N of about 54 patients) of the phase I trial of ivuxolimab. The dose-escalation cohort was about 83% male with a mean age of about 60 years, ranging from roughly 23 to 90. Partial responses occurred in three dose-escalation patients: two with cutaneous melanoma and one with hepatocellular carcinoma. Intravenous ivuxolimab was administered to patients every 2 weeks at six dose levels: 0.01, 0.1, 0.3, 1.5, 3 and 10 mg/kg. Of the 50 to 55 dose-escalation patients, hepatocellular carcinoma was present in roughly 19, melanoma in approximately 15, renal cell carcinoma in 9 and head and neck cancer in 9. Peripheral TCRbeta sequencing aimed to test whether ivuxolimab altered TCR sequence diversity and caused clonal T-cell expansion.

General conclusions and limits of the study: Low levels of normalized T-cell clonal expansion were also seen in some nonresponding patients. In the 0.1-3.0 mg/kg groups, partial responders were among the patients with the lowest normalized peripheral clonal expansion, particularly in CD8+ T cells. Clonal expansion of both CD4+ and CD8+ blood T cells was observed from baseline to week 6 at doses 0.1 to 3.0 mg/kg. Which antigens the clonally expanded peripheral T cells were specific for was not determined. After ivuxolimab, expanded clones were on average more numerous among CD8+ T cells than among CD4+ T cells.

For sequencing of the TCRbeta CDR3 region, genomic DNA was extracted from the sorted cells. TCRbeta CDR3 regions were sequenced using the immunoSEQ Assay. TCRdb holds this immuneACCESS table with in-frame rearrangements only. Some clones are missing; in checked studies, unresolved V genes explain under half, and the rest has no known cause. This sample lists 69,000 or so clones; around 80% were detected once. The leading ten clones occupy 5% of the sample. The trial excluded patients who had a history of autoimmune disease or who were on systemic immunosuppression. In every dose cohort, peripheral blood was drawn for TCR sequencing at baseline, cycle 4 day 1, and cycle 7 day 1. The samples were taken from a phase I, first-in-human, multicenter, open-label dose-escalation trial of ivuxolimab. Adults with locally advanced or metastatic head and neck squamous cell, hepatocellular, melanoma or renal cell carcinoma were enrolled in the trial. Before TCR sequencing, CD4+ T cells and CD8+ T cells were sorted from peripheral blood as separate populations.

Based on the germline V gene (reference sequence), the CDR1 and CDR2 sequences are MNHNY and SVGAGI. V loses 6 bases of germline sequence and J loses 4 bases, and the interval between the two ends is 16 bases. From the cysteine through the phenylalanine, the CDR3 covers 15 amino acids. Just CDR3 DNA is preserved here, 45 bases in frame from base 1. As to this clone: Its antigen is unknown. No base quality information exists; no much larger clone differs at one position.

Sequencing used CD4+ or CD8+ T cells sorted from blood, obtained in a trial of the OX40 agonist ivuxolimab. The rearrangement joined TRBV6-6 to TRBJ1-3, with TRBD1 perhaps the D gene, on 6 matching bases. The sequence came from an adult with an advanced solid tumor such as melanoma, head and neck, liver or kidney cancer. In nucleotides, the sequence is TGTGCCAGCAGCCGGACTACAGGGCCCGGAAACACCATATATTTT. Its protein product is CASSRTTGPGNTIYF.